These 27 T cell receptor beta chains came from one sample sequenced in a study of T-cell memory formation after mild COVID-19. MiXCR, applied by TCRdb to the 5' RACE reads, yields one record per CDR3 protein. The sample gives 580,000 or so distinct CDR3 sequences, roughly 17% of which show up once; just over 8% is in the top ten. The specimen sequenced was PBMCs or a T cell subset sorted from them (not recorded which). The receptor set was obtained from an adult woman who had mild COVID-19 (a few samples of this study predate the infection). Cell type and time point are not known.

The genes are TRBV20-1 and TRBJ1-5; TRBD1 is a possible D gene (5 bases). CDR1 DFQATT and CDR2 SNEGSKA come from the germline V gene (reference sequence). Trimming left V 4 bases short and J 6 bases short, with 16 bases between. CDR3 size: 14 residues. The CDR3 nucleotides are TGCAGTGCTACTCACCAACAGGTAGCTCAGCCCCAGCATTTT. Translating it yields CSATHQQVAQPQHF.

The chain carries TRBV30 and TRBJ2-7; TRBD2 might be the D (6 bases). The CDR3 is 13 residues long. Trimming removed 3 bases at V and 1 base at J, with 10 bases between. CDR1 and CDR2 (germline): GTSNPN, SVGIG (reference sequence). The CDR3 here is CAWSQGGSYEQYF. The CDR3 bases are TGTGCCTGGAGCCAGGGAGGATCCTACGAGCAGTACTTC.

The chain combines TRBV7-6 with TRBJ1-6; 8 bases agree with TRBD1. The V gene's germline CDR1 is SGHVS and CDR2 FNYEAQ. The CDR3 spans 15 residues. The ends lost 1 base at V and 7 bases at J; junction bases unmatched: 3. CDR3 bases: TGTGCCAGCAGCTTAGACGGGACAGGAAATTCACCCCTCCACTTT. Protein product: CASSLDGTGNSPLHF.

The gene calls are TRBV15 and TRBJ1-2, with D possibly being TRBD1 (6 bases). The CDR3 loop spans 13 amino acids. Per the germline V gene, CDR1 is LNHNV and CDR2 is YYDKDF (reference sequence). The V gene lost 6 bases and the J gene lost 5 bases, with 13 bases spanning the gap. DNA of the CDR3: TGTGCCACCAGGGGTTCCAGGGGATATGGCTACACCTTC. Residues: CATRGSRGYGYTF.

This clonotype was counted only a few times. The J gene is TRBJ2-7, the V gene TRBV20-1, with 7 positions matching TRBD2. V shed 5 bases and J 2 bases; nucleotides not matched to a gene: 6. CDR3 size: 13 residues. Germline CDR1 is DFQATT and CDR2 is SNEGSKA (reference sequence). DNA for the CDR3: TGCAGTGCTGAAACTAGCGTAACCTACGAGCAGTACTTC. Translated, it gives CSAETSVTYEQYF.

The chain couples TRBV20-1 to TRBJ1-5; maybe TRBD1 (6 bases). Germline V CDR1 and CDR2: DFQATT, SNEGSKA (reference sequence). This CDR3 is built from 14 residues. The V end lost 3 bases, the J end lost 4 bases, and 13 bases lay between the germline ends. The CDR3 sequence is CSARPTGPNQPQHF. CDR3 DNA: TGCAGTGCTAGGCCGACAGGACCAAATCAGCCCCAGCATTTT.

Concerning this clonotype: One end of the junction varies from germline; a read error may be responsible. V gene TRBV3-1 combines with J gene TRBJ2-6; D unresolved. This CDR3 is built from 15 residues. In germline, CDR1 is LGHDT, CDR2 YNNKEL (reference sequence). The CDR3: CASSQDSSGVNVLTF. In DNA, the CDR3 is TGTGCCAGCAGCCAAGATAGCTCTGGGGTCAACGTCCTGACTTTC.

This clonotype was observed a handful of times. CDR3 sequence: CASRAHGMSEQYF. The CDR3 coding sequence is TGCGCCAGCAGAGCTCATGGGATGAGCGAGCAGTACTTC. The V gene is TRBV5-1, the J gene TRBJ2-7; D not resolved. The CDR3 length is 13 residues. The germline V gene encodes CDR1 SGHRS and CDR2 YFSETQ. The germline V and J ends were trimmed by 5 bases and 6 bases, with 15 bases remaining between them.

The chain links TRBV7-9 to TRBJ2-7; the D gene is possibly TRBD1 (5 bases). The CDR3 runs to 14 residues. Germline CDR1 and CDR2: SEHNR and FQNEAQ (reference sequence). Trimming left V 2 bases short and J 4 bases short, with 12 bases between. The CDR3 coding sequence is TGTGCCAGCAGCTTATGGACACCTACGTACGAGCAGTACTTC. Amino acids: CASSLWTPTYEQYF.

This clonotype was seen only once. V gene TRBV6-5 combines with J gene TRBJ2-7, with 10 bases lining up with TRBD1. J gave up 4 bases and V 0 bases, and 3 bases lay outside the gene matches. The CDR3 is 15 residues long. Germline CDR1 is MNHEY and CDR2 is SVGAGI. This CDR3 reads CASSYSRTGGYEQYF. The CDR3 bases are TGTGCCAGCAGTTACTCACGGACAGGGGGATACGAGCAGTACTTC.

The V call is TRBV7-9, the J call TRBJ2-3; 9 nucleotides align to TRBD1. The germline CDR1 and CDR2 sequences are SEHNR and FQNEAQ (reference sequence). The CDR3 contains 18 residues. The ends lost 6 bases at V and 5 bases at J; junction bases unmatched: 18. CDR3 sequence (DNA): TGTGCCAGCAGTCACGCCAAGCTCCGGGACAGGGTCATAGATACGCAGTATTTT. Its protein is CASSHAKLRDRVIDTQYF.

The chain recombines TRBV7-9 with TRBJ1-2, with D uncertain. Trimming took 4 bases from V and 4 from J, leaving 10 bases between them. CDR1 and CDR2 (germline): SEHNR, FQNEAQ (reference sequence). The CDR3 contains 13 residues. The CDR3 loop is CASSSSGIYGYTF. DNA of the CDR3: TGTGCCAGCAGCTCCTCGGGGATCTATGGCTACACCTTC.

This clonotype turned up a few times. V gene TRBV9 combines with J gene TRBJ2-3, with D hard to call. V was pared by 0 bases and J by 3 bases, with 5 bases between. The CDR3 has 13 residues. Germline V gene lookup returns CDR1 SGDLS and CDR2 YYNGEE. The CDR3: CASSVAITDTQYF. The CDR3 nucleotides read TGTGCCAGCAGCGTAGCTATTACAGATACGCAGTATTTT.

This chain uses TRBV30 with TRBJ2-1; no firm D call. In germline, CDR1 is GTSNPN, CDR2 SVGIG (reference sequence). There are 12 residues in the CDR3. Trimming took 2 bases from V and 8 from J, leaving 10 bases between them. CDR3 amino acids: CAWSLGYDEQFF. CDR3 coding DNA: TGTGCCTGGAGTCTAGGGTACGATGAGCAGTTCTTC.

The CDR3 DNA reads TGCAGCGTCGTGGACAGGGCGTATTACGAGCAGTACTTC. Translating gives CSVVDRAYYEQYF. The chain recombines TRBV29-1 with TRBJ2-7; TRBD1 matches at 8 bases. CDR1 and CDR2 from the germline V gene are SQVTM and ANQGSEA. V lost 6 bases to trimming and J lost 4 bases; unmatched junction nucleotides: 8. The CDR3 consists of 13 residues.

The chain recombines TRBV6-5 with TRBJ2-3, with 14 bases aligning to TRBD2. V lost 0 bases to trimming and J lost 4 bases; unmatched junction nucleotides: 3. CDR1 is MNHEY and CDR2 is SVGAGI in the germline V gene. The CDR3 runs to 17 residues. The CDR3 is CASSYSLTSGGADTQYF. The DNA of the CDR3 is TGTGCCAGCAGTTACTCTTTGACTAGCGGGGGGGCAGATACGCAGTATTTT.

This clonotype was observed a handful of times. The genes are TRBV6-2 or TRBV6-3 and TRBJ2-6; D gene ambiguous. Germline V lookup: CDR1 MNHEY, CDR2 SVGEGT. This CDR3 comprises 13 residues. Trimming removed 5 bases from V and 15 bases from J, with 17 bases in between. The CDR3, as DNA: TGTGCCAGCAGTGTCTCCTCCTTGACACCCCTGACTTTC. It codes for CASSVSSLTPLTF.

This clonotype came up a few times. The CDR3 spells CASSLLRADTQYF. The CDR3 nucleotides are TGTGCCAGCAGTTTACTTAGGGCAGATACGCAGTATTTT. The rearrangement links TRBV12-3 or TRBV12-4 to TRBJ2-3; no clear D. V was trimmed by 2 bases and J by 4 bases, leaving 7 bases between them. The CDR3 runs to 13 residues.

The chain employs TRBV19 and TRBJ2-1; 11 bases agree with TRBD2. Germline assignment: CDR1 LNHDA and CDR2 SQIVND (reference sequence). The CDR3 totals 13 residues. Trimming cost V 6 bases and J 9 bases; bases outside gene matches: 4. CDR3 sequence: CASSLTSGAEQFF. The CDR3 nucleotides are TGTGCCAGTAGCCTGACTAGCGGGGCTGAGCAGTTCTTC. Together with reference TRBV19 and TRBJ2-1, the CDR3 gives the full variable domain: DGGITQSPKYLFRKEGQNVTLSCEQNLNHDAMYWYRQDPGQGLRLIYYSQIVNDFQKGDIAEGYSVSREKKESFPLTVTSAQKNPTAFYLCASSLTSGAEQFFGPGTRLTVL.

The rearrangement links TRBV7-3 to TRBJ2-3, with D unclear. Looked up from germline, CDR1 is SGHTA and CDR2 is FQGTGA. V gave up 1 base and J gave up 4 bases, with 3 bases separating them. The CDR3 totals 12 residues. Here the CDR3 reads CASSLMSDTQYF. The CDR3 nucleotides read TGTGCCAGCAGCTTAATGTCAGATACGCAGTATTTT.

J is TRBJ1-2 and V is TRBV18; D might be TRBD1 (5 bases). This CDR3 region has 13 residues. CDR1 is KGHSH and CDR2 is LQKENI in the germline V gene. The V end was cut by 2 bases, the J end by 7 bases, with 11 bases between. The CDR3 DNA sequence: TGTGCCAGCTCACCAGCGACAGACCTTGGCTACACCTTC. Translated: CASSPATDLGYTF.

Only a few counts were recorded for this clonotype. The chain carries TRBV18 and TRBJ1-1; unclear D gene. Per germline, CDR1 KGHSH and CDR2 LQKENI. The ends were cut back, 4 bases at V and 0 bases at J, with 18 bases in the middle. CDR3 length: 17 amino acids. This chain's CDR3 is CASSRLETRTVNTEAFF. CDR3 DNA sequence: TGTGCCAGCTCACGCCTTGAGACGAGGACTGTGAACACTGAAGCTTTCTTT.

Only a few counts were recorded for this clonotype. The chain uses TRBV27 and TRBJ2-7; D is uncertain. Germline V gene data show CDR1 as MNHEY and CDR2 as SMNVEV (reference sequence). Trimming took off 3 bases at V and 2 bases at J, with 14 bases between the two ends. CDR3 size: 15 residues. Written as DNA, the CDR3 is TGTGCCAGCAGTTTTTTAGCAGATGGGCCCTACGAGCAGTACTTC. It is translated as CASSFLADGPYEQYF.

The table lists this clonotype with a few counts. The rearrangement links TRBV12-3 or TRBV12-4 to TRBJ1-1, with unresolved D. The CDR3 consists of 13 residues. V lost 2 bases and J 7 bases, leaving 11 bases between the germline ends. Here the CDR3 DNA reads TGTGCCAGCAGTTTAAGGTGGGGAATTGAAGCTTTCTTT. As protein: CASSLRWGIEAFF.

This clonotype was counted only a few times. The genes are TRBV12-3 or TRBV12-4 and TRBJ1-5, with D possibly being TRBD1 (6 bases). Trimming took off 6 bases at V and 0 bases at J, with 9 bases between the two ends. The CDR3 loop spans 14 amino acids. The CDR3 sequence: CASSWTDSNQPQHF. The CDR3 nucleotides read TGTGCCAGCAGCTGGACAGATAGCAATCAGCCCCAGCATTTT.

The rearrangement uses TRBV11-2 and TRBJ1-1, with D unclear. V lost 1 base to trimming and J lost 4 bases, with 19 bases between them. This CDR3 is 17 amino acids long. Germline CDR1 SGHAT, CDR2 FQNNGV. The CDR3 nucleotides read TGTGCCAGCAGCTTAGGTTGGGAAAGCTTAGTGGGCACTGAAGCTTTCTTT. Protein: CASSLGWESLVGTEAFF.

The chain is built from TRBV6-4 and TRBJ2-1; TRBD2 agrees at 8 bases. The germline CDR1 and CDR2 sequences are MRHNA and SNTAGT. The CDR3 runs to 16 residues. J was trimmed by 4 bases and V by 5 bases; bases with no gene match: 10. This CDR3 reads CASSQRPGLGYNEQFF. CDR3 coding DNA: TGTGCCAGCAGTCAACGCCCGGGACTAGGTTACAATGAGCAGTTCTTC.